These 27 T cell receptor beta chains came from one sample sequenced in a study of blood T cell repertoires in COVID-19. Assay: immunoSEQ multiplex PCR; the TCRdb copy retains only in-frame clones and omits some. Of around 120,000 clones in the sample, roughly 91% were seen once. Sequences were obtained from peripheral blood. These receptors were obtained from a human donor in a cohort sampled during active COVID-19.

The chain has TRBV6-5 and TRBJ2-2; the D is unclear. The CDR3 contains 16 residues. V was pared by 2 bases and J by 4 bases, with 14 bases between. Looked up from germline, CDR1 is MNHEY and CDR2 is SVGAGI. CDR3: CASSYDPGLATGELFF. The DNA for the CDR3 is TGTGCCAGCAGTTACGACCCCGGGTTGGCCACCGGGGAGCTGTTTTTT.

The CDR3 protein is CASSVEGGADEKLFF. The CDR3 DNA sequence: TGTGCCAGCAGCGTAGAAGGGGGGGCGGATGAAAAACTGTTTTTT. V gene TRBV9 combines with J gene TRBJ1-4; a possible D gene is TRBD1 (6 bases). V was trimmed by 0 bases and J by 6 bases, leaving 12 bases between them. CDR3 length: 15 amino acids. Per germline, CDR1 SGDLS and CDR2 YYNGEE.

V is TRBV6-6 and J is TRBJ2-7; 7 nucleotides align to TRBD1. CDR1 and CDR2 (germline): MNHNY, SVGAGI (reference sequence). Trimming took 6 bases from V and 4 from J; bases not matched to a gene: 3. The CDR3 sequence is 12 residues long. The CDR3 sequence is CASSQQGYEQYF. The CDR3 DNA follows: TGTGCCAGCAGCCAACAGGGGTACGAGCAGTACTTC.

The genes are TRBV5-4 and TRBJ1-4; 8 nucleotides align to TRBD1. V lost 0 bases to trimming and J lost 5 bases; unmatched junction nucleotides: 6. CDR1 and CDR2 (germline): SGHNT, YYREEE (reference sequence). The CDR3 extends over 16 amino acids. The CDR3, as DNA: TGTGCCAGCAGCTTGGACGGGACAGGTAGAAATGAAAAACTGTTTTTT. Translation: CASSLDGTGRNEKLFF. The variable domain in full, with the rest retrieved from reference TRBV5-4 and TRBJ1-4, is ETGVTQSPTHLIKTRGQQVTLRCSSQSGHNTVSWYQQALGQGPQFIFQYYREEENGRGNFPPRFSGLQFPNYSSELNVNALELDDSALYLCASSLDGTGRNEKLFFGSGTQLSVL.

V and J are TRBV30 and TRBJ2-7; 7 bases map to TRBD1. The CDR3 length is 14 residues. J was trimmed by 3 bases and V by 3 bases; bases with no gene match: 8. The germline V gene has CDR1 GTSNPN and CDR2 SVGIG (reference sequence). The CDR3 protein is CAWRNRGAIYEQYF. CDR3 nucleotides: TGTGCCTGGAGGAACAGGGGCGCTATCTACGAGCAGTACTTC.

The rearrangement uses TRBV9 and TRBJ2-3; D perhaps matches TRBD1 (6 bases). V was shortened by 0 bases and J by 5 bases, with 7 bases between the two germline ends. There are 13 residues in the CDR3. Germline V gives CDR1 SGDLS, CDR2 YYNGEE. The CDR3 nucleotides are TGTGCCAGCAGCGTAGGGGGGCGAGATACGCAGTATTTT. This translates into CASSVGGRDTQYF. Using reference TRBV9 and TRBJ2-3 for the parts outside the CDR3, the full variable domain is DSGVTQTPKHLITATGQRVTLRCSPRSGDLSVYWYQQSLDQGLQFLIQYYNGEERAKGNILERFSAQQFPDLHSELNLSSLELGDSALYFCASSVGGRDTQYFGPGTRLTVL.

Relative to its sample, this clone is medium-sized (0.01 to 0.1%). This rearrangement joins TRBV27 to TRBJ2-7; 9 bases line up with TRBD1. Germline CDR1 and CDR2: MNHEY and SMNVEV (reference sequence). The CDR3 runs to 13 residues. V trimming: 6 bases; J trimming: 6 bases; junction bases outside the gene matches: 6. As DNA, the CDR3 is TGTGCCAGCAGATGGACAGGGGCTCGCGAGCAGTACTTC. Translated: CASRWTGAREQYF.

This clone was detected only a few times. The chain carries TRBV7-9 and TRBJ2-1, with TRBD2 as a possible D gene (5 bases). Looked up from germline, CDR1 is SEHNR and CDR2 is FQNEAQ (reference sequence). This CDR3 region has 15 residues. Trimming pared 1 base from V and 4 bases from J, leaving 11 bases between. The CDR3 bases are TGTGCCAGCAGCTTAGGGGAGTCGCGGTACAATGAGCAGTTCTTC. It translates to CASSLGESRYNEQFF.

This clone was counted a few times. The rearrangement uses TRBV19 and TRBJ2-7; possibly TRBD2 for D (5 bases). The CDR3 loop spans 16 amino acids. The ends were cut back, 7 bases at V and 0 bases at J, with 19 bases in the middle. Germline CDR1 and CDR2: LNHDA and SQIVND (reference sequence). DNA for the CDR3: TGTGCCAGTAACCCACAAGGACTTACTTCCTCCTACGAGCAGTACTTC. Its translation: CASNPQGLTSSYEQYF.

This rearrangement joins TRBV27 to TRBJ1-4, with a weak D call TRBD1 (6 bases). The CDR3 totals 13 residues. Germline CDR1 reads MNHEY; CDR2 reads SMNVEV (reference sequence). The V gene lost 7 bases and the J gene lost 14 bases, with 20 bases spanning the gap. CDR3 bases: TGTGCCAGCAAAACCGTAGGGGGGGAAAGGCTGTTTTTT. Its translation: CASKTVGGERLFF.

On this clone: A much larger clone is a single base away; this may be a read error. Other DNA variants within this sample encode the same CDR3. This chain joins TRBV7-7 and TRBJ2-2; 10 nucleotides align to TRBD2. The CDR3 sequence is 16 residues long. CDR1 is SSHAT and CDR2 is FNYEAQ in the germline V gene (reference sequence). DNA for the CDR3: TGTGCTAGCAGCTTAACCGGGACTAGCGTTGCCGGGGAGCTGTTTTTT. This translates into CASSLTGTSVAGELFF.

This clone was detected once. This rearrangement joins TRBV28 to TRBJ2-2, with 9 bases identical to TRBD2. Germline V CDR1 and CDR2: MDHEN, SYDVKM. This CDR3 contains 15 residues. With V trimmed by 3 bases and J by 7 bases, 6 bases remained unmatched. The CDR3: CASSLAGGRGGELFF. CDR3 bases: TGTGCCAGCAGTTTGGCGGGAGGGCGTGGCGGGGAGCTGTTTTTT. The variable domain in full, with the rest retrieved from reference TRBV28 and TRBJ2-2, is DVKVTQSSRYLVKRTGEKVFLECVQDMDHENMFWYRQDPGLGLRLIYFSYDVKMKEKGDIPEGYSVSREKKERFSLILESASTNQTSMYLCASSLAGGRGGELFFGEGSRLTVL.

The J gene is TRBJ2-7, the V gene TRBV19; 7 bases match TRBD1. Germline trimming cut 5 bases from V and 0 bases from J; bases unmatched to any gene: 7. Germline V gene lookup returns CDR1 LNHDA and CDR2 SQIVND (reference sequence). The CDR3 spans 15 residues. CDR3 sequence reads: CASSPTGLGSYEQYF. CDR3 nucleotides: TGTGCCAGTAGTCCGACAGGGCTAGGCTCCTACGAGCAGTACTTC.

The chain carries TRBV3-1 (or the pseudogene TRBV3-2) and TRBJ2-1, with TRBD2 as a possible D gene (5 bases). The CDR3 has 15 residues. The germline gives CDR1 LGHDT, CDR2 YNNKEL (reference sequence). Trimming cost V 0 bases and J 7 bases, with 13 bases left between them. The CDR3 loop reads CASSQDRRGRNEQFF. The CDR3 DNA reads TGTGCCAGCAGCCAAGATCGGAGAGGGCGTAATGAGCAGTTCTTC.

The rearrangement joins TRBV1 to TRBJ2-7; the table names TRBD2, a call not compared with the DNA. TRBV1 is reported as a pseudogene. The CDR3 contains 16 residues. DNA of the CDR3: TGCACCAGCAGCCAATTCCGGTGCGGGATCTCCTACGAGCAGTACTTC. It codes for CTSSQFRCGISYEQYF.

The chain combines TRBV9 with TRBJ2-1; the match to TRBD1 covers 8 bases. V shed 4 bases, J shed 5 bases, and the junction held 5 bases outside the gene matches. CDR1 is SGDLS and CDR2 is YYNGEE in the germline V gene. The CDR3 is made up of 14 amino acids. The CDR3 protein is CASSRGQGNNEQFF. CDR3 sequence (DNA): TGTGCCAGCAGCAGAGGACAGGGAAACAATGAGCAGTTCTTC.

This clone was observed once. The chain joins TRBV7-2 to TRBJ1-5; 10 bases are shared with TRBD1. Germline V gene data show CDR1 as SGHTA and CDR2 as FQGNSA. The V segment lost 8 bases and the J segment 9 bases; nucleotides outside the gene matches: 13. The CDR3 has 15 amino acids. CDR3 protein: CASQRHGTGVWPQHF. The CDR3 region has the DNA TGTGCCAGCCAAAGGCACGGGACAGGGGTTTGGCCCCAGCATTTT.

The chain links TRBV7-6 to TRBJ1-3; D is perhaps TRBD1 (5 bases). This CDR3 region has 15 residues. Germline values: CDR1 SGHVS, CDR2 FNYEAQ. V was clipped by 3 bases and J by 3 bases, with 12 bases between them. CDR3 in DNA: TGTGCCAGCAGCTTCCGTCAGGGTGGTGGAAACACCATATATTTT. This translates into CASSFRQGGGNTIYF.

The chain combines TRBV28 with TRBJ2-2, with D perhaps matching TRBD1 (5 bases). There are 13 residues in the CDR3. Germline CDR1 MDHEN, CDR2 SYDVKM. Trimming removed 5 bases at V and 7 bases at J, with 11 bases between. The CDR3 protein is CASSAQGSGELFF. In nucleotides, the CDR3 is TGTGCCAGCAGTGCCCAGGGCAGCGGGGAGCTGTTTTTT.

This rearrangement joins TRBV3-1 (or the pseudogene TRBV3-2) to TRBJ2-7; a possible D gene is TRBD1 (6 bases). Per germline, CDR1 LGHDT and CDR2 YNNKEL (reference sequence). The CDR3 extends over 15 amino acids. Trimming removed 4 bases at V and 0 bases at J, with 13 bases between. The DNA of the CDR3 is TGTGCCAGCAGCCGGACGTGGGGGCCCTCCTACGAGCAGTACTTC. This translates into CASSRTWGPSYEQYF.

The table lists this clone with a few counts. The rearrangement links TRBV13 to TRBJ2-2; D is perhaps TRBD1 (6 bases). The length of the CDR3 is 14 residues. Germline lookup yields CDR1 PRHDT and CDR2 FYEKMQ (reference sequence). Trimming took 5 bases from V and 9 from J, leaving 16 bases between them. The CDR3 spells CASSPGTSNRELFF. DNA of the CDR3: TGTGCCAGCAGCCCCGGGACATCGAACCGGGAGCTGTTTTTT.

The chain couples TRBV2 to TRBJ2-7; 8 nucleotides match TRBD2. Germline V CDR1 and CDR2: SNHLY, FYNNEI. The CDR3 loop spans 16 amino acids. The trim removed 5 bases at V and 1 base at J, leaving 10 bases unmatched. CDR3 nucleotides: TGTGCCAGCAGTTTAGTAATAGCGGGACGTTCCTACGAGCAGTACTTC. It encodes CASSLVIAGRSYEQYF.

This rearrangement joins TRBV25-1 to TRBJ2-6; tentative D call: TRBD2 (6 bases). The CDR3 runs 17 residues. In germline, CDR1 is MGHDK, CDR2 SYGVNS. The V end was cut by 7 bases, the J end by 0 bases, with 16 bases between. CDR3 in DNA: TGTGCCAGCACCCCGTCCCAGGGAGGCTCTGGGGCCAACGTCCTGACTTTC. Encoded protein: CASTPSQGGSGANVLTF.

The CDR3 nucleotides read TGTGCCAGCAGTAAGGACACCTACGAGCAGTACTTC. This encodes CASSKDTYEQYF. The chain recombines TRBV6-5 with TRBJ2-7; D possibly corresponds to TRBD1 (5 bases). Per germline, CDR1 MNHEY and CDR2 SVGAGI. Between the trimmed V and J ends, which lost 5 bases and 2 bases, there was a span of 7 bases. The CDR3 covers 12 residues.

The genes are TRBV11-2 and TRBJ2-7; 7 nucleotides align to TRBD1. Germline V lookup: CDR1 SGHAT, CDR2 FQNNGV. V was pared by 4 bases and J by 2 bases, with 11 bases of the junction left unmatched. This CDR3 is 16 amino acids long. The CDR3 here is CASSSGQALWAYEQYF. In DNA form, the CDR3 reads TGTGCCAGCAGCTCCGGACAGGCCTTATGGGCCTACGAGCAGTACTTC.

The chain joins TRBV29-1 to TRBJ1-2; tentative D call: TRBD1 (5 bases). The germline CDR1 and CDR2 sequences are SQVTM and ANQGSEA. The CDR3 has 13 residues. With 4 bases removed from V and 8 bases from J, the gap between germline ends came to 17 bases. Here the CDR3 reads CSVANGGMSGYTF. As DNA, the CDR3 is TGCAGCGTTGCAAACGGGGGGATGAGCGGCTACACCTTC.

This chain connects TRBV28 to TRBJ2-3, with a weak D call TRBD1 (5 bases). The CDR3 totals 14 residues. CDR1 is MDHEN and CDR2 is SYDVKM in the germline V gene. The V and J ends lost 6 bases and 3 bases respectively, with 13 bases between them. The CDR3 reads CASRQGRGTDTQYF. The CDR3 region has the DNA TGTGCCAGCAGGCAGGGAAGAGGAACAGATACGCAGTATTTT.